Below are 9 T cell receptor beta chains sequenced from a single sample in a study of T cells in localized non-small cell lung cancer. The repertoire was sequenced with immunoSEQ multiplex PCR; TCRdb's copy has only in-frame clones and lacks some. The table includes 39,000 or so clones, approximately 80% detected once. Sample: PBMCs, taken before any cancer treatment. All receptors derive from a man between 40 and 70 years old with stage II lung adenocarcinoma.

Comment on this clone: One end of the junction is discordant with germline, which a read error may explain. The V and J genes are TRBV10-3 and TRBJ1-1; unclear D gene. The CDR3 extends over 13 amino acids. Germline V CDR1 and CDR2: ENHRY, SYGVKD. DNA for the CDR3: TGTGCCAGCAGTTACTCAGCGGGCGCTGAAGCTTTCTTT. Its translation is CASSYSAGAEAFF.

V usage is TRBV19 and J usage is TRBJ2-1; 10 positions match TRBD2. The CDR3 has 15 residues. The V gene end was trimmed by 3 bases and the J gene end by 4 bases; junction bases not matched to a gene: 3. Germline CDR1 is LNHDA and CDR2 is SQIVND (reference sequence). The DNA for the CDR3 is TGTGCCAGTAGTATGTCTAGCGGGAGTTACAATGAGCAGTTCTTC. Its protein is CASSMSSGSYNEQFF.

This chain uses TRBV27 with TRBJ2-1; possible D gene TRBD1, 5 bases. The ends were cut back, 0 bases at V and 6 bases at J, with 9 bases in the middle. CDR1 and CDR2 from the germline V gene are MNHEY and SMNVEV (reference sequence). The CDR3 consists of 14 residues. CDR3 DNA sequence: TGTGCCAGCAGTTTATCAGGGGCGGTCAATGAGCAGTTCTTC. Encoded protein: CASSLSGAVNEQFF.

The rearrangement joins TRBV15 to TRBJ1-1, with unresolved D. Between the trimmed V and J ends, which lost 11 bases and 11 bases, there was a span of 9 bases. This CDR3 contains 8 residues. Looked up from germline, CDR1 is LNHNV and CDR2 is YYDKDF (reference sequence). This chain's CDR3 is CAPGVAFF. The CDR3 bases are TGTGCCCCGGGAGTTGCTTTCTTT.

The chain has TRBV27 and TRBJ2-5, with D perhaps matching TRBD2 (6 bases). Germline values: CDR1 MNHEY, CDR2 SMNVEV (reference sequence). Trimming stripped 10 bases from V and 2 bases from J, with 20 bases between. The CDR3 spans 15 residues. Written as DNA, the CDR3 is TGTGCCACCCCCCGGGCTAGCGATTCACAAGAGACCCAGTACTTC. As protein: CATPRASDSQETQYF.

This clone was counted once. This rearrangement joins TRBV9 to TRBJ2-4, with 12 nucleotides matching TRBD1. The CDR3 is made up of 15 amino acids. V shed 3 bases and J 6 bases; nucleotides not matched to a gene: 4. CDR1 is SGDLS and CDR2 is YYNGEE in the germline V gene. CDR3 in amino acids: CASSAAGQGANIQYF. DNA of the CDR3: TGTGCCAGCAGCGCCGCGGGACAGGGGGCAAACATTCAGTACTTC.

The J gene is TRBJ1-3, the V gene TRBV5-5, with 8 bases identical to TRBD1. From germline, CDR1 is SGHKS and CDR2 YYEKEE (reference sequence). There are 15 residues in the CDR3. Trimming cost V 1 base and J 8 bases; bases outside gene matches: 8. CDR3 loop: CASSLNGQGWDTIYF. The CDR3 region has the DNA TGTGCCAGCAGCTTGAACGGACAGGGTTGGGACACCATATATTTT.

This chain links TRBV27 with TRBJ2-2; the D is unclear. Trimming cost V 5 bases and J 8 bases, with 6 bases left between them. The V gene's germline CDR1 is MNHEY and CDR2 SMNVEV (reference sequence). This CDR3 contains 11 residues. As DNA, the CDR3 is TGTGCCAGCAGTAGGAAGGGGGAGCTGTTTTTT. This translates into CASSRKGELFF.

This clone was observed a single time. The rearrangement joins TRBV7-2 to TRBJ2-5; D gene unclear. This CDR3 is 13 amino acids long. Germline V gives CDR1 SGHTA, CDR2 FQGNSA. Trimming pared 1 base from V and 2 bases from J, leaving 5 bases between. The CDR3 sequence: CASSLGFQETQYF. The CDR3 nucleotides read TGTGCCAGCAGCTTAGGGTTTCAAGAGACCCAGTACTTC. Based on the CDR3 plus reference TRBV7-2 and TRBJ2-5, the full variable domain is GAGVSQSPSNKVTEKGKDVELRCDPISGHTALYWYRQSLGQGLEFLIYFQGNSAPDKSGLPSDRFSAERTGGSVSTLTIQRTQQEDSAVYLCASSLGFQETQYFGPGTRLLVL.